The rows below give T cell receptor beta chains drawn from one sample of a study of shared clonotypes between healthy human individuals. TCRdb's table, derived via immunoSEQ multiplex PCR, lists solely in-frame clones and lacks some. The sample has a few hundred thousand clones, 97% seen once. Sequencing was carried out using naive CD4+ T cells sorted from blood. These receptors originate from a woman aged 25-40 years in good health. CDR3s include the opening cysteine and the closing phenylalanine or tryptophan. Fields, in order: J gene, V gene, CDR3 length, CDR3 protein.

TRBJ2-7 TRBV19 14 CASSAQLGAYEQYF
TRBJ2-1 TRBV10-1 14 CASSESRGRHEQFF
TRBJ2-3 TRBV5-1 14 CASSSGRTTDTQYF
TRBJ1-4 TRBV30 14 CAWSKAASGEKLFF
TRBJ2-7 TRBV6-1 13 CASSEPQDSRQYF
TRBJ2-7 TRBV18 17 CASSGGTGTGSSYEQYF
TRBJ1-1 TRBV20-1 11 CSAPPHTEAFF
TRBJ2-2 TRBV27 15 CASSFSGANTGELFF
TRBJ2-2 TRBV19 11 CASRRAGELFF
TRBJ1-1 TRBV25-1 16 CASSEFGGTMNTEAFF
TRBJ2-7 TRBV6-5 15 CASSYTRDRVYEQYF
TRBJ2-7 TRBV5-1 11 CASSAGLKQYF
TRBJ1-4 TRBV19 14 CASSMRGFREKLFF
TRBJ2-3 TRBV19 13 CASRALATDTQYF
TRBJ2-7 TRBV5-1 12 CASSSSWDEQYF
TRBJ1-2 TRBV2 13 CASSDGQNYGYTF
TRBJ2-7 TRBV15 13 CATSTDRAYEQYF
TRBJ2-1 TRBV27 16 CASSKDRVQRYNEQFF
TRBJ2-1 TRBV28 18 CASSPRVNLAGGPGEQFF
TRBJ1-5 TRBV27 14 CASSLRGGNQPQHF
TRBJ1-1 TRBV6-5 11 CASTRIGRAFF
TRBJ2-5 TRBV5-1 14 CASSLVAAVETQYF
TRBJ2-7 TRBV28 14 CASRTGTEAYEQYF
TRBJ2-3 TRBV19 15 CASSRAGGFADTQYF
TRBJ2-1 TRBV6-5 15 CASSYGRLSPNEQFF
TRBJ2-2 TRBV6-5 15 CASTREVAGTGELFF